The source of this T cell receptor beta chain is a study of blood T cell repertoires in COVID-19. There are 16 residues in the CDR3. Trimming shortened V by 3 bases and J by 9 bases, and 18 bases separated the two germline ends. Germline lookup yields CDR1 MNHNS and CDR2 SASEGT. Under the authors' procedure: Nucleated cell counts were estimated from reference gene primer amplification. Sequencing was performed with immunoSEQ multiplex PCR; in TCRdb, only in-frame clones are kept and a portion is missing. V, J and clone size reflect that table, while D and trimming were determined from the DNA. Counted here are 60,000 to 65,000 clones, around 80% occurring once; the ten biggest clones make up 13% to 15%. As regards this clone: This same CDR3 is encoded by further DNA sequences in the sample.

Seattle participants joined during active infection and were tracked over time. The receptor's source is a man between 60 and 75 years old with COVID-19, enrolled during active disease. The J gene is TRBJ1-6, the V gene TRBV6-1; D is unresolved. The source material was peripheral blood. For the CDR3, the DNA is TGTGCCAGCAGTGAGAGGGTCCCTCTGGTCGGTTCACCCCTCCACTTT. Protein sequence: CASSERVPLVGSPLHF.